Below, 8 T cell receptor beta chains from the same sample are listed, as sequenced in a study of blood T cell repertoires in COVID-19. Produced via immunoSEQ multiplex PCR; TCRdb's table is partial and in-frame only. The sample records some 150,000 clones, just over 85% being singletons. Sequencing used peripheral blood. These TCRs come from a man aged 65 to 79 with acute or convalescent COVID-19.

The chain is built from TRBV6-1 and TRBJ2-1; D not resolved. The germline CDR1 and CDR2 sequences are MNHNS and SASEGT. The CDR3 consists of 12 residues. The germline V and J ends were trimmed by 2 bases and 8 bases, with 7 bases remaining between them. CDR3 coding DNA: TGTGCCAGCAGTGAATCCGGGTATGAGCAGTTCTTC. It translates to CASSESGYEQFF.

The chain combines TRBV6-4 with TRBJ2-2, with D unclear. V was trimmed by 8 bases and J by 5 bases, leaving 12 bases between them. The length of the CDR3 is 13 residues. CDR1 and CDR2 (germline): MRHNA, SNTAGT. CDR3 nucleotides: TGTGCCAGCTCGCAGCTAGGAACCGGGGAGCTGTTTTTT. It encodes CASSQLGTGELFF.

The chain employs TRBV27 and TRBJ2-7; D is ambiguous. CDR3 size: 13 residues. Germline CDR1 reads MNHEY; CDR2 reads SMNVEV (reference sequence). V was trimmed by 2 bases and J by 4 bases, leaving 9 bases between them. The CDR3 reads CASSLGSNYEQYF. The CDR3 DNA reads TGTGCCAGCAGTTTAGGCAGTAATTACGAGCAGTACTTC.

This chain links TRBV5-1 with TRBJ2-2; TRBD1 is a possible D gene (6 bases). Germline values: CDR1 SGHRS, CDR2 YFSETQ. Trimming took 5 bases from V and 2 from J, leaving 16 bases between them. This CDR3 contains 16 residues. The CDR3 nucleotides read TGCGCCAGCAGGACTTGGACAGTGACTAACACCGGGGAGCTGTTTTTT. Its protein product is CASRTWTVTNTGELFF.

This clone was seen a handful of times. CDR3 nucleotide sequence: TGTGCCAGCAGTTACAGTGACAGTTACAATGAGCAGTTCTTC. Residues: CASSYSDSYNEQFF. The V and J genes are TRBV6-5 and TRBJ2-1, with D possibly matching TRBD1 (5 bases). This CDR3 is 14 amino acids long. Germline CDR1 is MNHEY and CDR2 is SVGAGI. Trimming removed 2 bases from V and 4 bases from J, with 9 bases in between.

The V and J genes are TRBV5-1 and TRBJ2-5; 12 bases match TRBD1. Germline V CDR1 and CDR2: SGHRS, YFSETQ. The CDR3 length is 15 residues. V was clipped by 2 bases and J by 5 bases; unmatched bases: 4. In DNA form, the CDR3 reads TGCGCCAGCAGCTTCGGGACAGGGGGCATGGAGACCCAGTACTTC. Its protein is CASSFGTGGMETQYF.

V is TRBV15 and J is TRBJ2-7, with D unresolved. CDR3 length: 15 amino acids. Trimming left V 5 bases short and J 2 bases short, with 16 bases between. From germline, CDR1 is LNHNV and CDR2 YYDKDF (reference sequence). Here the CDR3 DNA reads TGTGCCACCAGCTCACTCCTGACTTATACCTACGAGCAGTACTTC. Translating it yields CATSSLLTYTYEQYF.

The chain couples TRBV19 to TRBJ1-1; tentative D call: TRBD1 (5 bases). Per the germline V gene, CDR1 is LNHDA and CDR2 is SQIVND (reference sequence). The CDR3 is 13 amino acids. With 3 bases removed from V and 4 bases from J, the gap between germline ends came to 9 bases. The chain's CDR3 is CASSIVGVTEAFF. In nucleotides, the CDR3 is TGTGCCAGTAGTATTGTAGGGGTCACTGAAGCTTTCTTT.